This T cell receptor beta chain is from a study of shared clonotypes between healthy human individuals. Sequenced by immunoSEQ multiplex PCR; TCRdb stores in-frame clones only, minus some. The sample consists of under 350,000 clones, about nine tenths of them appearing once. General study points: Researchers found naive subsets generally carried larger estimated richness than memory subsets.

At least ten counts were recorded for this clone. What it binds is unknown. The sequence derives from a man aged 18 to 30 in good health. What was sequenced was memory CD8+ T cells sorted from blood. Specified subset: CD45RO+ cells pooled with CCR7-negative TemRA cells.

This CDR3 is CAWIMPSEGGTDTQYF. The CDR3 coding sequence is TGTGCCTGGATTATGCCTTCCGAAGGGGGGACAGATACGCAGTATTTT. The chain uses TRBV30 and TRBJ2-3; D possibly uses TRBD1 or TRBD2 (6 bases each). Germline V gives CDR1 GTSNPN, CDR2 SVGIG (reference sequence). Trimming stripped 4 bases from V and 3 bases from J, with 20 bases between. The CDR3 extends over 16 amino acids.